This T cell receptor beta chain emerged from a study of T cells in localized non-small cell lung cancer. Regarding the study as a whole: Measurement of T cell clonality placed uninvolved adjacent lung highest, above the level in tumor. Sequencing involved a lone tumor region, leaving heterogeneity possible.

Worth noting for this clone: Antigen specificity is unknown.

Here immunoSEQ multiplex PCR was the method, and the copy in TCRdb shows in-frame clones only, minus some. The sample yields fewer than 30,000 clones, around 89% seen once. The sample here was PBMCs, taken before any cancer treatment. The clonotype was recovered from a man between 35 and 75 years old with stage II lung adenocarcinoma.

The CDR3 DNA reads TGTGCCAGCAGCACCGGCCTCTACGAGCAGTACTTC. This sequence encodes CASSTGLYEQYF. The chain uses TRBV7-2 and TRBJ2-7, with no clear D. Germline-derived CDR1 and CDR2 are SGHTA and FQGNSA. The CDR3 is made up of 12 amino acids. Between the trimmed V and J ends, which lost 5 bases and 3 bases, there was a span of 8 bases.